This is a list of T cell receptor beta chains from one sample in a study of CD8+ T cells in alopecia areata. Repertoires were generated with immunoSEQ multiplex PCR, while TCRdb's copy carries only in-frame clones and drops some. Of 120,000 or so clones detected, around 50% appear once; the ten largest clones hold about 10%. Sequenced material: NKG2D-low CD8+ T cells sorted from blood. The receptors here all came from a human donor with alopecia areata. Each CDR3 is given without its conserved first and last residue. Each record gives: J gene, V gene, CDR3 protein.

j_call: TRBJ2-7
v_call: TRBV29-1
cdr3_aa: SVDRVIRSYEQY

j_call: TRBJ2-1
v_call: TRBV29-1
cdr3_aa: SVGGREQF

j_call: TRBJ2-5
v_call: TRBV2
cdr3_aa: ASSEGAGVETQY

j_call: TRBJ1-1
v_call: TRBV30
cdr3_aa: AWSIQGGTEAF

j_call: TRBJ1-2
v_call: TRBV27
cdr3_aa: ASSPHSVNYGYT

j_call: TRBJ2-5
v_call: TRBV25-1
cdr3_aa: ASSPSPTDRVETQY

j_call: TRBJ2-7
v_call: TRBV29-1
cdr3_aa: SGRQGATYEQY

j_call: TRBJ2-7
v_call: TRBV7-9
cdr3_aa: ASSSRDSYEQY

j_call: TRBJ2-1
v_call: TRBV14
cdr3_aa: ASSPFGHEQF

j_call: TRBJ2-7
v_call: TRBV19
cdr3_aa: ASSMGQGASYEQY

j_call: TRBJ2-1
v_call: TRBV29-1
cdr3_aa: SVLTRGEQF

j_call: TRBJ2-7
v_call: TRBV29-1
cdr3_aa: SVVGGSYEQY

j_call: TRBJ2-7
v_call: TRBV4-1
cdr3_aa: ASSQTTGREQY

j_call: TRBJ2-1
v_call: TRBV19
cdr3_aa: ASTAGNEQF

j_call: TRBJ2-1
v_call: TRBV27
cdr3_aa: ASSTTRDSYNEQF

j_call: TRBJ2-4
v_call: TRBV5-6
cdr3_aa: ASSSGVTDIQY

j_call: TRBJ1-2
v_call: TRBV9
cdr3_aa: ASSVEAVPHYGYT

j_call: TRBJ2-5
v_call: TRBV29-1
cdr3_aa: SAVGGTGETQY

j_call: TRBJ2-5
v_call: TRBV25-1
cdr3_aa: ASSGEPYQETQY

j_call: TRBJ2-7
v_call: TRBV30
cdr3_aa: AWSPGYSYEQY